Following are 30 T cell receptor beta chains from one sample sequenced in a study of blood T cell repertoires in COVID-19. Only in-frame clones appear in the TCRdb table, and some are missing; sequencing was by immunoSEQ multiplex PCR. In the table there are approximately 190,000 clones, 84% of which are singletons. Sequencing was performed on PBMCs or T cells enriched from blood (not recorded which). The receptors here all came from a woman aged 25 to 39 who had been exposed to COVID-19.

V usage is TRBV7-3 and J usage is TRBJ1-1; D not certain. The V gene lost 3 bases and the J gene lost 4 bases, with 12 bases spanning the gap. This CDR3 is 14 amino acids long. Germline loops: CDR1 SGHTA, CDR2 FQGTGA. CDR3 sequence (DNA): TGTGCCAGCAGCTTCTTGGCGGATAGCACTGAAGCTTTCTTT. Protein sequence: CASSFLADSTEAFF.

The rearrangement uses TRBV5-6 and TRBJ1-2; D is undetermined. The CDR3 runs 15 residues. The germline gives CDR1 SGHDT, CDR2 YYEEEE. V lost 0 bases, J lost 2 bases, and 11 bases lay in between. The CDR3 spells CASSLGMRENYGYTF. DNA for the CDR3: TGTGCCAGCAGCTTGGGTATGCGGGAGAACTATGGCTACACCTTC.

This chain joins TRBV7-3 and TRBJ1-2; D may be TRBD1 (6 bases). The V and J ends lost 0 bases and 4 bases respectively, with 12 bases between them. CDR3 length: 15 amino acids. Germline CDR1 is SGHTA and CDR2 is FQGTGA. For the CDR3, the DNA is TGTGCCAGCAGCTTAACGAGTAAAGGGGGCTATGGCTACACCTTC. It encodes CASSLTSKGGYGYTF. Based on the CDR3 plus reference TRBV7-3 and TRBJ1-2, the full variable domain is GAGVSQTPSNKVTEKGKYVELRCDPISGHTALYWYRQSLGQGPEFLIYFQGTGAADDSGLPNDRFFAVRPEGSVSTLKIQRTERGDSAVYLCASSLTSKGGYGYTFGSGTRLTVV.

The chain carries TRBV5-1 and TRBJ2-7, with TRBD1 matching over 8 bases. Germline CDR1 SGHRS, CDR2 YFSETQ. There are 15 residues in the CDR3. J was trimmed by 1 base and V by 3 bases; bases with no gene match: 6. As DNA, the CDR3 is TGCGCCAGCAGCTCAATGACAGGGGAGTCCTACGAGCAGTACTTC. The encoded protein is CASSSMTGESYEQYF.

The chain recombines TRBV7-9 with TRBJ1-2; D is uncertain. Germline assignment: CDR1 SEHNR and CDR2 FQNEAQ (reference sequence). This CDR3 has 14 amino acids. Trimming shortened V by 2 bases and J by 1 base, and 8 bases separated the two germline ends. As DNA, the CDR3 is TGTGCCAGCAGCTTAATCAACAGTAACTATGGCTACACCTTC. Amino acids: CASSLINSNYGYTF.

The chain links TRBV6-6 to TRBJ1-1; no reliable D call. The germline gives CDR1 MNHNY, CDR2 SVGAGI (reference sequence). This CDR3 is built from 13 residues. V shed 5 bases and J shed 2 bases, with 9 bases lying between them. The CDR3 is CASSVAENTEAFF. CDR3 in DNA: TGTGCCAGCAGTGTCGCGGAAAACACTGAAGCTTTCTTT.

The gene calls are TRBV7-9 and TRBJ1-6, with 7 bases fitting TRBD1. V was clipped by 4 bases and J by 7 bases; unmatched bases: 7. Looked up from germline, CDR1 is SEHNR and CDR2 is FQNEAQ (reference sequence). The CDR3 is 15 amino acids. This chain's CDR3 is CASSWGDSKNSPLHF. For the CDR3, the DNA is TGTGCCAGCAGCTGGGGGGACAGTAAGAATTCACCCCTCCACTTT. The full variable domain, rest sourced from reference TRBV7-9 and TRBJ1-6, is DTGVSQNPRHKITKRGQNVTFRCDPISEHNRLYWYRQTLGQGPEFLTYFQNEAQLEKSRLLSDRFSAERPKGSFSTLEIQRTEQGDSAMYLCASSWGDSKNSPLHFGNGTRLTVT.

The rearrangement links TRBV12-3 or TRBV12-4 to TRBJ2-3; D may be TRBD1 (6 bases). CDR3 length equals 11 residues. V was cut by 6 bases and J by 5 bases, with 6 bases left in between. The DNA of the CDR3 is TGTGCCAGCAGACAGGGAGATACGCAGTATTTT. Translating it yields CASRQGDTQYF.

This sequence joins TRBV2 and TRBJ2-7; no clear D. V was shortened by 7 bases and J by 0 bases, with 10 bases between the two germline ends. Germline V lookup: CDR1 SNHLY, CDR2 FYNNEI. This CDR3 spans 13 amino acids. CDR3 sequence reads: CASTTTDSYEQYF. CDR3 DNA: TGTGCCAGCACTACTACGGACTCCTACGAGCAGTACTTC. The entire variable domain, with the rest obtained from reference TRBV2 and TRBJ2-7, is as follows: EPEVTQTPSHQVTQMGQEVILRCVPISNHLYFYWYRQILGQKVEFLVSFYNNEISEKSEIFDDQFSVERPDGSNFTLKIRSTKLEDSAMYFCASTTTDSYEQYFGPGTRLTVT.

V usage is TRBV14 and J usage is TRBJ1-1; possibly TRBD1 for D (5 bases). CDR1 and CDR2 (germline): SGHDN, FVKESK. Trimming pared 4 bases from V and 5 bases from J, leaving 14 bases between. CDR3 length: 14 amino acids. This chain's CDR3 is CASSPHRGRTEAFF. The CDR3 region has the DNA TGTGCCAGCAGCCCCCATAGGGGAAGGACTGAAGCTTTCTTT.

The chain links TRBV7-8 to TRBJ1-3; no clear D gene. The CDR3 runs 12 residues. The germline V gene encodes CDR1 SGHVS and CDR2 FQNEAQ. Trimming took 5 bases from V and 7 from J, leaving 9 bases between them. As DNA, the CDR3 is TGTGCCAGCAGCCCGAAACATAACACCATATATTTT. This sequence encodes CASSPKHNTIYF.

This rearrangement joins TRBV5-1 to TRBJ2-4; D uncertain. The CDR3 contains 14 residues. In germline, CDR1 is SGHRS, CDR2 YFSETQ. With 0 bases removed from V and 8 bases from J, the gap between germline ends came to 12 bases. The CDR3, as DNA: TGCGCCAGCAGCTTGGAGGATAGGAGTCACATTCAGTACTTC. Encoded protein: CASSLEDRSHIQYF. Combining the CDR3 with reference TRBV5-1 and TRBJ2-4 gives the whole variable domain KAGVTQTPRYLIKTRGQQVTLSCSPISGHRSVSWYQQTPGQGLQFLFEYFSETQRNKGNFPGRFSGRQFSNSRSEMNVSTLELGDSALYLCASSLEDRSHIQYFGAGTRLSVL.

The chain employs TRBV6-5 and TRBJ1-2, with 9 bases aligning to TRBD1. Trimming removed 5 bases from V and 6 bases from J; junction bases left unmatched: 10. Germline V CDR1 and CDR2: MNHEY, SVGAGI. The CDR3 spans 15 residues. This CDR3 is CASSTDRGSFDGYTF. The CDR3 bases are TGTGCCAGCAGTACCGACAGGGGGTCGTTCGATGGCTACACCTTC.

The J gene is TRBJ2-7, the V gene TRBV2; 7 nucleotides match TRBD1. This CDR3 is 15 amino acids long. V lost 1 base, J lost 4 bases, and 7 bases stayed unmatched. In germline, CDR1 is SNHLY, CDR2 FYNNEI. This CDR3 reads CASSEGDSRGYEQYF. CDR3 nucleotide sequence: TGTGCCAGCAGTGAAGGGGACAGCCGCGGGTACGAGCAGTACTTC.

The J gene is TRBJ1-6, the V gene TRBV6-6; D possibly corresponds to TRBD1 (6 bases). Germline CDR1 MNHNY, CDR2 SVGAGI (reference sequence). The CDR3 consists of 15 residues. Trimming shortened V by 8 bases and J by 5 bases, and 16 bases separated the two germline ends. CDR3 coding DNA: TGTGCCAGCTCTCTCGGGACACCTGATAATTCACCCCTCCACTTT. Protein: CASSLGTPDNSPLHF.

The rearrangement uses TRBV2 and TRBJ1-2; 11 positions match TRBD1. Per the germline V gene, CDR1 is SNHLY and CDR2 is FYNNEI. Losses at the gene ends were 6 bases for V and 5 bases for J; bases not matched to a gene: 8. The CDR3 totals 15 residues. The CDR3, as DNA: TGTGCCAGCAGGGATACCGGGACAGGGGGATATGGCTACACCTTC. It yields the protein CASRDTGTGGYGYTF.

This chain links TRBV27 with TRBJ2-7, with 9 bases fitting TRBD1. Germline V gives CDR1 MNHEY, CDR2 SMNVEV (reference sequence). CDR3 size: 14 residues. V lost 0 bases, J lost 6 bases, and 3 bases stayed unmatched. The CDR3 DNA reads TGTGCCAGCAGTTTATCAGAGGACAGGGGCGAGCAGTACTTC. Protein sequence: CASSLSEDRGEQYF.

The chain joins TRBV5-4 to TRBJ2-7, with 8 bases that match TRBD1. The CDR3 contains 13 residues. The V and J ends lost 4 bases and 2 bases, in that order; junction bases with no gene match: 2. Germline V gives CDR1 SGHNT, CDR2 YYREEE (reference sequence). CDR3 sequence: CASSRTGPYEQYF. The CDR3, as DNA: TGTGCCAGCAGCCGGACAGGGCCCTACGAGCAGTACTTC.

This clone occurred once. This chain links TRBV19 with TRBJ2-5, with D maybe TRBD1 (6 bases). Germline V gene data show CDR1 as LNHDA and CDR2 as SQIVND (reference sequence). This CDR3 region has 15 residues. V was pared by 5 bases and J by 4 bases, with 17 bases between. The CDR3 DNA is TGTGCCAGTAGTCAATCAGGGGAGTGGAGAGAGACCCAGTACTTC. Translation: CASSQSGEWRETQYF. Supplemented by reference TRBV19 and TRBJ2-5, the full variable domain reads DGGITQSPKYLFRKEGQNVTLSCEQNLNHDAMYWYRQDPGQGLRLIYYSQIVNDFQKGDIAEGYSVSREKKESFPLTVTSAQKNPTAFYLCASSQSGEWRETQYFGPGTRLLVL.

The chain carries TRBV7-2 and TRBJ2-1, with 7 bases aligning to TRBD2. The CDR3 consists of 16 residues. Germline loops: CDR1 SGHTA, CDR2 FQGNSA. The V gene end was trimmed by 1 base and the J gene end by 3 bases; junction bases not matched to a gene: 6. Written as DNA, the CDR3 is TGTGCCAGCAGCTTAGGGCCACGCGGGGGCTACAATGAGCAGTTCTTC. This translates into CASSLGPRGGYNEQFF.

V usage is TRBV11-2 and J usage is TRBJ2-7, with TRBD2 matching over 8 bases. Germline-derived CDR1 and CDR2 are SGHAT and FQNNGV. With V trimmed by 4 bases and J by 2 bases, 16 bases remained unmatched. The CDR3 loop spans 18 amino acids. The CDR3 DNA sequence: TGTGCCAGCAGCTCCGGAACCCCTATAGCGGGGTCCCCCTACGAGCAGTACTTC. Protein sequence: CASSSGTPIAGSPYEQYF.

This clone was counted only a few times. The V call is TRBV15, the J call TRBJ2-5; 10 nucleotides match TRBD1. The V gene's germline CDR1 is LNHNV and CDR2 YYDKDF (reference sequence). Trimming took 8 bases from V and 0 from J; bases not matched to a gene: 12. The CDR3 loop spans 17 amino acids. The DNA for the CDR3 is TGTGCCACCCGAGAGGGACAGGGGCCCGGGTACCAAGAGACCCAGTACTTC. Protein: CATREGQGPGYQETQYF.

A remark on this clone: One end of the junction does not line up with germline, which may come from a read error. The chain employs TRBV7-7 and TRBJ2-1; possibly TRBD1 for D (6 bases). Germline values: CDR1 SSHAT, CDR2 FNYEAQ (reference sequence). The CDR3 totals 15 residues. In nucleotides, the CDR3 is TGTGCTAGCAGCCGTGTGGGGGCAGGGTACAATGAGCAGTTCTTC. Translated: CASSRVGAGYNEQFF.

The rearrangement links TRBV18 to TRBJ1-4, with a tentative D call TRBD1 (6 bases). CDR3 size: 15 residues. Germline lookup yields CDR1 KGHSH and CDR2 LQKENI. Trimming took off 3 bases at V and 8 bases at J, with 16 bases between the two ends. In DNA form, the CDR3 reads TGTGCCAGCTCACCGTTGGACAGTCCTTTCGAAAAACTGTTTTTT. It yields the protein CASSPLDSPFEKLFF. Looking up the rest from reference TRBV18 and TRBJ1-4 gives the full variable domain: NAGVMQNPRHLVRRRGQEARLRCSPMKGHSHVYWYRQLPEEGLKFMVYLQKENIIDESGMPKERFSAEFPKEGPSILRIQQVVRGDSAAYFCASSPLDSPFEKLFFGSGTQLSVL.

V gene TRBV6-2 or TRBV6-3 combines with J gene TRBJ2-3, with D perhaps TRBD2 (5 bases). This CDR3 has 13 amino acids. Germline assignment: CDR1 MNHEY and CDR2 SVGEGT. V was trimmed by 4 bases and J by 4 bases, leaving 9 bases between them. CDR3 in DNA: TGTGCCAGCAGTTTAGCGAACCCAGATACGCAGTATTTT. This gives the protein CASSLANPDTQYF.

The rearrangement links TRBV6-5 to TRBJ1-2; D remains unclear. Per germline, CDR1 MNHEY and CDR2 SVGAGI. The CDR3 spans 13 residues. V was trimmed by 6 bases and J by 8 bases, leaving 16 bases between them. In nucleotides, the CDR3 is TGTGCCAGCAGACCCGACTGGATTGAAGGCTACACCTTC. As protein: CASRPDWIEGYTF.

This clone was detected a few times. V usage is TRBV11-2 and J usage is TRBJ2-7, with D maybe TRBD2 (6 bases). Germline assignment: CDR1 SGHAT and CDR2 FQNNGV. The CDR3 is 15 residues long. V lost 6 bases to trimming and J lost 3 bases, with 18 bases between them. Here the CDR3 reads CASSSGRGTRYEQYF. As DNA, the CDR3 is TGTGCCAGCAGTTCAGGACGGGGGACCCGCTACGAGCAGTACTTC.

This chain connects TRBV6-2 or TRBV6-3 to TRBJ1-4; 8 bases are a match to TRBD1. J gave up 7 bases and V 5 bases, and 9 bases lay outside the gene matches. The CDR3 extends over 15 amino acids. The germline V gene has CDR1 MNHEY and CDR2 SVGEGT. In nucleotides, the CDR3 is TGTGCCAGCAGTACTATCGACAGGGGAAGTGAAAAACTGTTTTTT. Protein: CASSTIDRGSEKLFF.

The V and J genes are TRBV7-6 and TRBJ2-2; TRBD2 matches 10 bases. After removal of 5 bases from V and 7 bases from J, the junction contained 10 bases not matched to a gene. Germline assignment: CDR1 SGHVS and CDR2 FNYEAQ. This CDR3 has 16 residues. CDR3 DNA sequence: TGTGCCAGCAGCCCCCCGGAAGCGGGGGGGCACGGGGAGCTGTTTTTT. This encodes CASSPPEAGGHGELFF.

The chain couples TRBV9 to TRBJ2-3, with D maybe TRBD2 (5 bases). V lost 6 bases and J lost 8, with 25 bases in between. Germline CDR1 SGDLS, CDR2 YYNGEE. The CDR3 covers 16 residues. For the CDR3, the DNA is TGTGCCAGCACCACAGCCCCATCGAGGGCCGTCGGTACGCAGTATTTT. Translating gives CASTTAPSRAVGTQYF.